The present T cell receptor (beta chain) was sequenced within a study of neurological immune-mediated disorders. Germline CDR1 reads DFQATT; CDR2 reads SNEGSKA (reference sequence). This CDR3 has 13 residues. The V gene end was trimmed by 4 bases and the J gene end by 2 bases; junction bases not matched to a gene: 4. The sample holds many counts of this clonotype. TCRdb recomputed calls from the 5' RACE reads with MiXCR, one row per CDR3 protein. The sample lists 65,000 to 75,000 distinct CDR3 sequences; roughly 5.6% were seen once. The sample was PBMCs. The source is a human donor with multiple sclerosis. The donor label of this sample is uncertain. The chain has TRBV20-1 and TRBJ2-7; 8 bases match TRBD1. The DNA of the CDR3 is TGCAGTGCTACGGACAGGGAAACCTACGAGCAGTACTTC. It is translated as CSATDRETYEQYF.